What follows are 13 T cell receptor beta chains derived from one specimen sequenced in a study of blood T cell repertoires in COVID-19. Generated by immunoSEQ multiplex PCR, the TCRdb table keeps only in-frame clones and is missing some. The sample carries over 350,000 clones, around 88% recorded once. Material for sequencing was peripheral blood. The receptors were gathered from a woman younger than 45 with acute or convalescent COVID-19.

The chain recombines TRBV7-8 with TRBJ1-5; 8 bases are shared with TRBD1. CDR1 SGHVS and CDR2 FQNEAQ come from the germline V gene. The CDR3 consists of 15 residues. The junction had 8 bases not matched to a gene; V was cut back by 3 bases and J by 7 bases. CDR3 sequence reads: CASSLGQGAYQPQHF. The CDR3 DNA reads TGTGCCAGCAGCTTGGGCCAGGGGGCTTACCAGCCCCAGCATTTT.

This CDR3 reads CASSYSTGARGETQYF. For the CDR3, the DNA is TGCGCCAGCAGCTACTCGACAGGGGCAAGGGGGGAGACCCAGTACTTC. The gene calls are TRBV5-1 and TRBJ2-5, with 8 bases aligning to TRBD1. Germline CDR1 SGHRS, CDR2 YFSETQ. The J segment lost 5 bases and the V segment lost 3 bases, leaving 12 bases of the junction unmatched. CDR3 length equals 16 residues.

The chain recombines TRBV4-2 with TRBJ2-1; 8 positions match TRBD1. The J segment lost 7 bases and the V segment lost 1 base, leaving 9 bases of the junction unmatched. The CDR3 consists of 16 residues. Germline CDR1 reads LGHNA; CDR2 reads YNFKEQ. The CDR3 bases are TGTGCCAGCAGCCAAGTCTCCGGGACAGGCTTAAATGAGCAGTTCTTC. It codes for CASSQVSGTGLNEQFF.

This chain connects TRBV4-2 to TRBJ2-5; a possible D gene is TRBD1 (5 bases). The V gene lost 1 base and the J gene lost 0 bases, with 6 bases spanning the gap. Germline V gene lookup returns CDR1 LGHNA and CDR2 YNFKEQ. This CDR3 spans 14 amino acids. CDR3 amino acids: CASSQADNQETQYF. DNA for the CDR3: TGTGCCAGCAGCCAAGCGGACAACCAAGAGACCCAGTACTTC.

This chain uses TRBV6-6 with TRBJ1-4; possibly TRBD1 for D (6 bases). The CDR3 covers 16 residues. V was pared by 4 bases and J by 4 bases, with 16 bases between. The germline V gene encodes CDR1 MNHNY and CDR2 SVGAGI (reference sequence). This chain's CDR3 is CASSLQGTWNNEKLFF. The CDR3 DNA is TGTGCCAGCAGTTTACAGGGTACATGGAATAATGAAAAACTGTTTTTT.

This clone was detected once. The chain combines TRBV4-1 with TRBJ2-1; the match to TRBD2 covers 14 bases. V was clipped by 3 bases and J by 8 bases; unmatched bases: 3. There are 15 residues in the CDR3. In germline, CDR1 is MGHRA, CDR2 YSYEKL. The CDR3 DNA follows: TGCGCCAGCAGCCAGACTAGCGGGGGGGCCTATGAGCAGTTCTTC. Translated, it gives CASSQTSGGAYEQFF.

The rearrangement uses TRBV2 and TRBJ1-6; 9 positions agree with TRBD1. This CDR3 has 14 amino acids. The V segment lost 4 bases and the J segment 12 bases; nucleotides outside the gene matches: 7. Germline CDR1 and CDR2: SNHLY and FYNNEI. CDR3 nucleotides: TGTGCCAGCAGTGGGACAGGGGCGATAGAACCCCTCCACTTT. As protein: CASSGTGAIEPLHF.

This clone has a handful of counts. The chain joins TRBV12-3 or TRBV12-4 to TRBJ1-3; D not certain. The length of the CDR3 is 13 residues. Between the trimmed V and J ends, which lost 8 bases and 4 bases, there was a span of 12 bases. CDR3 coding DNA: TGTGCCAGCTTTATGGGCTTCGGAAACACCATATATTTT. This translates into CASFMGFGNTIYF.

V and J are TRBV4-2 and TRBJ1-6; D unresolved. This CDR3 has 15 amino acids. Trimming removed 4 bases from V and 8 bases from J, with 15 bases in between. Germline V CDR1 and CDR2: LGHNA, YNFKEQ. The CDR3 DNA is TGTGCCAGCAGCCCCTACTCGATTTCTGATTCACCCCTCCACTTT. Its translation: CASSPYSISDSPLHF.

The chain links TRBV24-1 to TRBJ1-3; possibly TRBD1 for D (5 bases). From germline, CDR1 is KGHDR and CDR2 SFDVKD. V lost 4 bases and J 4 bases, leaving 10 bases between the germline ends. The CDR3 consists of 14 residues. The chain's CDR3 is CATSDPRTGNTIYF. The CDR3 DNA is TGTGCCACCAGTGACCCGAGGACAGGAAACACCATATATTTT.

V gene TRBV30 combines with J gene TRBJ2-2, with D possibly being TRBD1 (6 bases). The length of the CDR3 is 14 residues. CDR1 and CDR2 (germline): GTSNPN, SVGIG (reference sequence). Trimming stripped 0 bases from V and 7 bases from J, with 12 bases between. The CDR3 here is CAWSVMGASGELFF. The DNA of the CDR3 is TGTGCCTGGAGTGTAATGGGGGCTAGCGGGGAGCTGTTTTTT. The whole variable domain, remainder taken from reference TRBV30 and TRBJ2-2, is SQTIHQWPATLVQPVGSPLSLECTVEGTSNPNLYWYRQAAGRGLQLLFYSVGIGQISSEVPQNLSASRPQDRQFILSSKKLLLSDSGFYLCAWSVMGASGELFFGEGSRLTVL.

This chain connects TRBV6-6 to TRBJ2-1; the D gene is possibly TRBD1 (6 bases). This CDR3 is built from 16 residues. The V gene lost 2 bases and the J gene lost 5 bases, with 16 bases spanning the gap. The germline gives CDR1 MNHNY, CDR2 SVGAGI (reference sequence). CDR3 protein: CASSYIRQVENNEQFF. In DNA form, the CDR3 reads TGTGCCAGCAGTTACATTAGACAGGTAGAGAACAATGAGCAGTTCTTC.

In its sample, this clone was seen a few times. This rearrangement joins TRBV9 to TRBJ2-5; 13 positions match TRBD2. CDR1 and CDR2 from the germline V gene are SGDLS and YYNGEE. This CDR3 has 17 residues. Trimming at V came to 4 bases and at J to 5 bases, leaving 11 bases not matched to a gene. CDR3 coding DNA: TGTGCCAGCAGCTCTCGAGGGGGACTAGCGGGGAGGGAGACCCAGTACTTC. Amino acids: CASSSRGGLAGRETQYF.